This TCR beta chain was sequenced during a study of human T cells and chemical hapten exposure. Whole-study context: Skin on the upper inner arm, around 2 cm by around 2 cm in size, was sensitized with 2% DPC. Each patient's scalp received weekly diphenylcyclopropenone throughout the approximately 25-week study.

V lost 2 bases to trimming and J lost 0 bases; unmatched junction nucleotides: 5. In germline, CDR1 is LGHNA, CDR2 YSLEER. The CDR3 is 17 amino acids. This clonotype was observed a handful of times. TCRdb reanalysed the RACE reads using MiXCR and keeps one entry per CDR3 protein. Among about 170,000 distinct CDR3 sequences listed, around a quarter were seen once. Time point denoted: patch test 3, about 24 weeks after DPC sensitization. The treatment is: therapeutic diphenylcyclopropenone sensitization with weekly scalp DPC. The rearrangement joins TRBV4-3 to TRBJ2-2; 8 bases agree with TRBD2. This specimen consisted of whole blood, obtained in connection with sensitization to the hapten diphenylcyclopropenone (DPC). The receptor was isolated from a woman aged 18 to 35 with alopecia areata. Some clones in this sample may be carry-over from other donors' samples. For the CDR3, the DNA is TGCGCCAGCAGCCAATCAATAGCGGGACCGAACACCGGGGAGCTGTTTTTT. Protein sequence: CASSQSIAGPNTGELFF.